A selection of T cell receptor beta chains follows, all from one sample in a study of cytomegalovirus exposure and HLA in healthy donors. Generated by immunoSEQ multiplex PCR, the TCRdb table keeps only in-frame clones and is missing some. The data contain some 190,000 clones, approximately 80% of them seen just once; the ten biggest clones take up approximately 1.2%. The sample consisted of PBMCs. These receptor sequences come from a boy between 2 and 10 years old in good health and CMV-seronegative. The CDR3 runs from the conserved cysteine through the conserved F or W. The D gene is left open where the match is weak. A row's size may be missing; if present it is once, few, many or a size class.

d_gene: TRBD1; len: 13; v_gene: TRBV5-1; j_gene: TRBJ1-1; abundance: NA; CDR3aa: CASSRTGDTEAFF; CDR3nt: TGCGCCAGCAGCCGTACAGGGGACACTGAAGCTTTCTTT
d_gene: NA; len: 17; v_gene: TRBV4-2; j_gene: TRBJ2-2; abundance: once; CDR3aa: CASSHPRGRENTGELFF; CDR3nt: TGTGCCAGCAGCCACCCAAGGGGCAGAGAGAACACCGGGGAGCTGTTTTTT
d_gene: TRBD1; len: 15; v_gene: TRBV7-9; j_gene: TRBJ1-5; abundance: NA; CDR3aa: CSSSETGSVNQPQHF; CDR3nt: TGTTCCAGCAGCGAGACAGGGTCGGTCAATCAGCCCCAGCATTTT
d_gene: TRBD1; len: 15; v_gene: TRBV19; j_gene: TRBJ1-5; abundance: NA; CDR3aa: CASSFTGGGNQPQHF; CDR3nt: TGTGCCAGTAGTTTTACAGGGGGCGGCAATCAGCCCCAGCATTTT
d_gene: TRBD1; len: 15; v_gene: TRBV14; j_gene: TRBJ1-2; abundance: once; CDR3aa: CASSRREGAAYGYTF; CDR3nt: TGTGCCAGCAGCCGGCGAGAGGGGGCGGCCTATGGCTACACCTTC
d_gene: NA; len: 16; v_gene: TRBV5-5; j_gene: TRBJ1-1; abundance: NA; CDR3aa: CASSFLGGIMNTEAFF; CDR3nt: TGTGCCAGCAGCTTCCTAGGAGGGATTATGAACACTGAAGCTTTCTTT
d_gene: NA; len: 12; v_gene: TRBV2; j_gene: TRBJ2-7; abundance: NA; CDR3aa: CASRLASNEQYF; CDR3nt: TGTGCCAGCAGATTGGCTAGCAACGAGCAGTACTTC
d_gene: NA; len: 15; v_gene: TRBV2; j_gene: TRBJ1-1; abundance: NA; CDR3aa: CASSAPGKGGTEAFF; CDR3nt: TGTGCCAGCAGTGCCCCCGGAAAGGGAGGTACTGAAGCTTTCTTT
d_gene: NA; len: 18; v_gene: TRBV21-1; j_gene: TRBJ2-7; abundance: NA; CDR3aa: CASSKGSPAPGHSYEQYF; CDR3nt: TGTGCCAGCAGCAAAGGAAGCCCAGCGCCGGGACACTCCTACGAGCAGTACTTC
d_gene: NA; len: 15; v_gene: TRBV7-9; j_gene: TRBJ1-4; abundance: NA; CDR3aa: CASSPYSATNEKLFF; CDR3nt: TGTGCCAGCAGCCCCTACAGTGCAACTAATGAAAAACTGTTTTTT
d_gene: TRBD2; len: 14; v_gene: TRBV2; j_gene: TRBJ2-3; abundance: NA; CDR3aa: CARGGSRSTDTQYF; CDR3nt: TGTGCCAGGGGAGGGTCCCGTAGCACAGATACGCAGTATTTT
d_gene: TRBD1; len: 16; v_gene: TRBV5-1; j_gene: TRBJ1-1; abundance: NA; CDR3aa: CAGSLFAGTGGTEAFF; CDR3nt: TGCGCCGGCAGCCTTTTCGCCGGGACAGGGGGCACTGAAGCTTTCTTT
d_gene: TRBD2; len: 16; v_gene: TRBV12-5; j_gene: TRBJ2-6; abundance: NA; CDR3aa: CASGLAVISGANVLTF; CDR3nt: TGTGCTAGTGGACTAGCGGTAATCTCTGGGGCCAACGTCCTGACTTTC
d_gene: TRBD2; len: 14; v_gene: TRBV7-2; j_gene: TRBJ2-3; abundance: NA; CDR3aa: CASSFERDSDTQYF; CDR3nt: TGTGCCAGCAGCTTTGAGCGGGACTCAGATACGCAGTATTTT
d_gene: TRBD2; len: 16; v_gene: TRBV15; j_gene: TRBJ2-2; abundance: NA; CDR3aa: CATSRGTSGNTGELFF; CDR3nt: TGTGCCACCAGCAGAGGGACTAGCGGCAACACCGGGGAGCTGTTTTTT
d_gene: TRBD2; len: 15; v_gene: TRBV7-8; j_gene: TRBJ2-1; abundance: NA; CDR3aa: CASSLGGRAINEQFF; CDR3nt: TGTGCCAGCAGCTTAGGCGGGAGGGCCATCAATGAGCAGTTCTTC
d_gene: NA; len: 12; v_gene: TRBV5-6; j_gene: TRBJ2-3; abundance: NA; CDR3aa: CASSINTDTQYF; CDR3nt: TGTGCCAGCAGCATCAACACAGATACGCAGTATTTT
d_gene: NA; len: 14; v_gene: TRBV30; j_gene: TRBJ1-1; abundance: NA; CDR3aa: CAWSHGGGSTEAFF; CDR3nt: TGTGCCTGGAGTCATGGTGGAGGGAGCACTGAAGCTTTCTTT